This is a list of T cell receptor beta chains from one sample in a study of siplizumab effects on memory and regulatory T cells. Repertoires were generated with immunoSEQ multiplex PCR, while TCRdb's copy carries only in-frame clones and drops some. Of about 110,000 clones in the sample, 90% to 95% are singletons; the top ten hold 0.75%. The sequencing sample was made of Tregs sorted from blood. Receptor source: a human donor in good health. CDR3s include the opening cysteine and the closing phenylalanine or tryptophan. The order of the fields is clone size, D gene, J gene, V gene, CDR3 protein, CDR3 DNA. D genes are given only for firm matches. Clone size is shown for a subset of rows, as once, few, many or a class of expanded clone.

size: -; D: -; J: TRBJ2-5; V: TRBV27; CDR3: CASSSLVQETQYF; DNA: TGTGCCAGCAGTTCACTAGTACAAGAGACCCAGTACTTC
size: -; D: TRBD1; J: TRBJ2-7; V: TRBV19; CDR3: CASSPRTGFGEQYF; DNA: TGTGCCAGTAGTCCTAGGACAGGGTTTGGCGAGCAGTACTTC
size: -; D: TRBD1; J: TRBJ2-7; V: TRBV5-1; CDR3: CASSSLDRDGSYEQYF; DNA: TGCGCCAGCAGCTCGCTGGACAGGGACGGCTCCTACGAGCAGTACTTC
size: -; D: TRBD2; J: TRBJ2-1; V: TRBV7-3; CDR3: CASSLYEGGHDEQFF; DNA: TGTGCCAGCAGCTTATATGAGGGAGGGCACGATGAGCAGTTCTTC
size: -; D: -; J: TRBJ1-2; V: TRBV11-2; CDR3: CASSPGSGAYGYTF; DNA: TGTGCCAGCAGCCCCGGATCCGGGGCCTATGGCTACACCTTC
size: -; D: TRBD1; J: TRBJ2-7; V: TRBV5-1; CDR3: CASRGTAYEQYF; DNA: TGCGCCAGCAGAGGGACAGCCTACGAGCAGTACTTC
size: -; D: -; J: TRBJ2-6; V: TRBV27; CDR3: CASSHKRILLSGANVLTF; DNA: TGTGCCAGCAGTCACAAGCGGATTTTACTCTCTGGGGCCAACGTCCTGACTTTC
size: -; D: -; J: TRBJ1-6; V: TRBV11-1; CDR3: CASSPQRHSPLHF; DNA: TGTGCCAGCAGCCCCCAGCGGCACTCACCCCTCCACTTT
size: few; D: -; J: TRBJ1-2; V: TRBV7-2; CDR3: CASSAGAAALSYGYTF; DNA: TGTGCCAGCAGCGCTGGCGCCGCCGCTCTTTCCTATGGCTACACCTTC
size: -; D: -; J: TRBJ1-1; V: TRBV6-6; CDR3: CASRRNTEAFF; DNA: TGTGCCAGCAGAAGGAACACTGAAGCTTTCTTT
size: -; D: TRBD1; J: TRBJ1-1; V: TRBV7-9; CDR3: CASSPLPGQGPNTEAFF; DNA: TGTGCCAGCAGCCCCCTACCGGGACAGGGGCCGAACACTGAAGCTTTCTTT
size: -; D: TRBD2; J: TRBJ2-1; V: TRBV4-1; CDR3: CASSQDVQRGGYEQFF; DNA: TGCGCCAGCAGCCAAGACGTCCAGCGGGGGGGCTATGAGCAGTTCTTC
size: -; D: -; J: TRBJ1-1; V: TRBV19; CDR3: CASSIRARRTEAFF; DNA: TGTGCCAGTAGTATAAGGGCGAGGCGGACTGAAGCTTTCTTT
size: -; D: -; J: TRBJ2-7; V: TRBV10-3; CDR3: CAISVQGSYEQYF; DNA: TGTGCCATCAGTGTCCAGGGGTCCTACGAGCAGTACTTC
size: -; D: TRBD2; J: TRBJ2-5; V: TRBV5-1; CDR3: CASSLLAVQETQYF; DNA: TGCGCCAGCAGCTTACTAGCGGTCCAAGAGACCCAGTACTTC
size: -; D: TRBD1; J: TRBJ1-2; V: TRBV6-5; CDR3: CASSPGTGHGYTF; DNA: TGTGCCAGCAGTCCCGGGACAGGGCATGGCTACACCTTC
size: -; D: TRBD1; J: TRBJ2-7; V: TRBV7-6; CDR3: CASSLVGTDTYEQYF; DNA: TGTGCCAGCAGCTTGGTTGGGACAGACACCTACGAGCAGTACTTC
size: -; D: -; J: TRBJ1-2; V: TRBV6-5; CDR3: CASSPSGRGYGYTF; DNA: TGTGCCAGCAGTCCCTCGGGGAGGGGGTATGGCTACACCTTC
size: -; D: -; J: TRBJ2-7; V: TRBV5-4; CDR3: CASSPSGTAYEQYF; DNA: TGTGCCAGCAGCCCGAGCGGGACAGCCTACGAGCAGTACTTC
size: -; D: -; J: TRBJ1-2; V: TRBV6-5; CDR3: CASSYSTGRRGGYTF; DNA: TGTGCCAGCAGTTACTCGACAGGAAGACGAGGTGGCTACACCTTC
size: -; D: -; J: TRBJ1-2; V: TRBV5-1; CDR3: CASSLEGPRVGYTF; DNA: TGCGCCAGCAGCTTGGAAGGACCCAGGGTTGGCTACACCTTC
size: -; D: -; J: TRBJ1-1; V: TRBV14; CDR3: CASSQVLGNTEAFF; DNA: TGTGCCAGCAGCCAAGTACTGGGTAACACTGAAGCTTTCTTT
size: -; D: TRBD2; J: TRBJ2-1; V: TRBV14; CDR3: CASSPRTGTSGSYEQFF; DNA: TGTGCCAGCAGCCCCCGTACTGGGACTAGCGGGAGTTATGAGCAGTTCTTC
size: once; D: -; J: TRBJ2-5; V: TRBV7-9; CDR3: CASSLDFRVRETQYF; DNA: TGTGCCAGCAGCTTAGACTTCAGGGTCAGAGAGACCCAGTACTTC
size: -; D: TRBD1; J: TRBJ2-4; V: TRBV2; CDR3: CASRQGGDIQYF; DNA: TGTGCCAGCCGACAGGGTGGGGACATTCAGTACTTC
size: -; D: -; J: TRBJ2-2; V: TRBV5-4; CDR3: CASSLAGPNTGELFF; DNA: TGTGCCAGCAGCTTGGCCGGCCCTAACACCGGGGAGCTGTTTTTT
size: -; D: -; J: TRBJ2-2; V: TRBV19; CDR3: CASRHPMGTGELFF; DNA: TGTGCCAGTAGGCACCCTATGGGCACCGGGGAGCTGTTTTTT
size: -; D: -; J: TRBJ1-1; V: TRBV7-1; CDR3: CASSLQGDTEAFF; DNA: TGTGCCAGCAGCTTACAGGGTGACACTGAAGCTTTCTTT
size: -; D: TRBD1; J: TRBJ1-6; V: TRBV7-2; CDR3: CASSLRTGGNSPLHF; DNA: TGTGCCAGTAGCTTACGGACAGGGGGGAATTCACCCCTCCACTTT
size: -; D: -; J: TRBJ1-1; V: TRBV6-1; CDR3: CASWGGTEAFF; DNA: TGTGCCAGCTGGGGGGGCACTGAAGCTTTCTTT
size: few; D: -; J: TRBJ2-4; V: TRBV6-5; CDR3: CASSPTENIQYF; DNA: TGTGCCAGCAGTCCCACAGAAAACATTCAGTACTTC
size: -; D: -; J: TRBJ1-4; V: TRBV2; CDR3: CASRLHEGNEKLFF; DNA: TGTGCCAGCAGACTGCACGAGGGGAATGAAAAACTGTTTTTT
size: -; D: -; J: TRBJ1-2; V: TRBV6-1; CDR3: CASSRGAGGLYGYTF; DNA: TGTGCCAGCAGTCGCGGGGCGGGGGGTCTATATGGCTACACCTTC
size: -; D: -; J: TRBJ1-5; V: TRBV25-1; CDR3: CASSEGGRGNQPQHF; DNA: TGTGCCAGCAGTGAAGGGGGGAGGGGCAATCAGCCCCAGCATTTT
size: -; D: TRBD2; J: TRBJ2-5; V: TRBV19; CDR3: CASSGGLAGLGETQYF; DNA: TGTGCCAGTAGTGGGGGGCTAGCGGGACTCGGGGAGACCCAGTACTTC
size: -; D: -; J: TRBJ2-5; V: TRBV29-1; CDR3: CSGGEIETQYF; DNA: TGCAGCGGGGGGGAGATAGAGACCCAGTACTTC
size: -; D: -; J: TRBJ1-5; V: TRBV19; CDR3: CASSIGQYSNQPQHF; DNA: TGTGCCAGTAGTATAGGGCAGTATAGCAATCAGCCCCAGCATTTT
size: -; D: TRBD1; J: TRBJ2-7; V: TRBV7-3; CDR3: CASSRDSRGLYEQYF; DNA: TGTGCCAGCAGCCGGGACAGCCGAGGATTGTACGAGCAGTACTTC
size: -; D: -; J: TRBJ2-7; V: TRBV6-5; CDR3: CASSPDGYYEQYF; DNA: TGTGCCAGCAGCCCGGACGGATACTACGAGCAGTACTTC
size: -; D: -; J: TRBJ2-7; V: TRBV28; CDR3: CASRIQESSYEQYF; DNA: TGTGCCAGCAGGATACAGGAGTCCTCCTACGAGCAGTACTTC
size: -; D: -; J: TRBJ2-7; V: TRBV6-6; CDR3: CASSLTGVSSYEQYF; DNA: TGTGCCAGCAGTTTAACGGGCGTGAGTTCCTACGAGCAGTACTTC
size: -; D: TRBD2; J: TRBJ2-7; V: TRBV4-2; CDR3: CASSPRVQRGVEEQYF; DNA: TGTGCCAGCAGCCCCCGAGTACAGCGGGGGGTTGAAGAGCAGTACTTC
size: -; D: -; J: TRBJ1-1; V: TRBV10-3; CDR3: CAISPRDYTEAFF; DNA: TGTGCCATCAGCCCGCGGGACTACACTGAAGCTTTCTTT
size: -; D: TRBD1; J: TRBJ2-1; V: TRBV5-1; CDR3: CASSHGQGTYNEQFF; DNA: TGCGCCAGCAGCCACGGACAGGGGACCTACAATGAGCAGTTCTTC
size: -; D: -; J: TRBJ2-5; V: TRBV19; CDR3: CASSIVPARHFWTQYF; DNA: TGTGCCAGTAGTATAGTCCCAGCTAGACATTTTTGGACCCAGTACTTC
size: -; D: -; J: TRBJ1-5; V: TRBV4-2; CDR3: CASSRRRGQPQHF; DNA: TGTGCCAGCAGCCGGAGGAGGGGTCAGCCCCAGCATTTT
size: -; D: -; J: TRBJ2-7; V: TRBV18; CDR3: CASSPTGYSIYEQYF; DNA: TGTGCCAGCTCACCAACCGGTTACTCAATCTACGAGCAGTACTTC
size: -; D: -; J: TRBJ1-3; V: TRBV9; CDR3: CASSATMGGNTIYF; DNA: TGTGCCAGCAGCGCGACAATGGGAGGAAACACCATATATTTT
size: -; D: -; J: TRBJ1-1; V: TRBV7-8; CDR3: CASSLGATEAFF; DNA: TGTGCCAGCAGCTTAGGTGCTACTGAAGCTTTCTTT
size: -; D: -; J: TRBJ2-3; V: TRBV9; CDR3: CASSVGGGTITDTQYF; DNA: TGTGCCAGCAGCGTAGGCGGCGGGACCATCACAGATACGCAGTATTTT